One and the same sample provided the 29 T cell receptor beta chains below, sequenced in a study of monozygotic twins with cystic fibrosis. Produced via immunoSEQ multiplex PCR; TCRdb's table is partial and in-frame only. Among some 33,000 clones listed, approximately 90% were seen once. Sequences were obtained from blood. The receptor source for this set is a boy aged 2-15 years with cystic fibrosis.

The V call is TRBV9, the J call TRBJ1-3; D is undetermined. CDR1 is SGDLS and CDR2 is YYNGEE in the germline V gene. The CDR3 sequence is 17 residues long. V shed 0 bases and J shed 2 bases, with 15 bases lying between them. This CDR3 reads CASSVEPSRRAGNTIYF. The DNA for the CDR3 is TGTGCCAGCAGCGTAGAGCCAAGCCGGAGAGCTGGAAACACCATATATTTT.

This clone was seen more than once but under ten times. This chain connects TRBV18 to TRBJ1-5, with a possible D match to TRBD1 (6 bases). Between the trimmed V and J ends, which lost 3 bases and 10 bases, there was a span of 13 bases. The CDR3 length is 13 residues. The germline V gene has CDR1 KGHSH and CDR2 LQKENI. The CDR3 DNA sequence: TGTGCCAGCTCACCGGAACCGGGACAACCCCAGCATTTT. This encodes CASSPEPGQPQHF.

The rearrangement links TRBV2 to TRBJ2-3; 8 positions agree with TRBD2. The CDR3 spans 16 residues. Germline trimming cut 0 bases from V and 7 bases from J; bases unmatched to any gene: 9. Germline CDR1 is SNHLY and CDR2 is FYNNEI. The CDR3 region has the DNA TGTGCCAGCAGTGAAGCGGGGTTTCTAGCGGGCCATACGCAGTATTTT. It translates to CASSEAGFLAGHTQYF.

The chain recombines TRBV6-5 with TRBJ1-1; no reliable D call. Per the germline V gene, CDR1 is MNHEY and CDR2 is SVGAGI. The germline V and J ends were trimmed by 3 bases and 4 bases, with 12 bases remaining between them. The CDR3 has 14 residues. CDR3 sequence (DNA): TGTGCCAGCAGTTATGAGGGAGCCACCACTGAAGCTTTCTTT. Translating it yields CASSYEGATTEAFF.

The chain recombines TRBV5-6 with TRBJ2-3; D not certain. Looked up from germline, CDR1 is SGHDT and CDR2 is YYEEEE. The CDR3 consists of 16 residues. V lost 0 bases, J lost 4 bases, and 15 bases lay in between. The CDR3 nucleotides are TGTGCCAGCAGCTTGGTTGTTAGGTTAGGGTCAGATACGCAGTATTTT. Amino acid sequence: CASSLVVRLGSDTQYF. Drawing the rest from reference TRBV5-6 and TRBJ2-3, the complete variable domain is DAGVTQSPTHLIKTRGQQVTLRCSPKSGHDTVSWYQQALGQGPQFIFQYYEEEERQRGNFPDRFSGHQFPNYSSELNVNALLLGDSALYLCASSLVVRLGSDTQYFGPGTRLTVL.

The rearrangement uses TRBV6-6 and TRBJ1-2; D is unclear. The germline V gene encodes CDR1 MNHNY and CDR2 SVGAGI (reference sequence). The germline V and J ends were trimmed by 4 bases and 2 bases, with 11 bases remaining between them. The CDR3 runs to 14 residues. This chain's CDR3 is CASSLGGSNYGYTF. Here the CDR3 DNA reads TGTGCCAGCAGTTTGGGTGGCTCCAACTATGGCTACACCTTC.

V gene TRBV2 combines with J gene TRBJ1-1, with 7 bases aligning to TRBD1. Germline-derived CDR1 and CDR2 are SNHLY and FYNNEI. This CDR3 is 12 amino acids long. J was trimmed by 4 bases and V by 7 bases; bases with no gene match: 3. In nucleotides, the CDR3 is TGTGCCAGCATCCAGGGGGTCACTGAAGCTTTCTTT. Translated, it gives CASIQGVTEAFF.

This chain joins TRBV7-9 and TRBJ1-3; D is unresolved. CDR1 SEHNR and CDR2 FQNEAQ come from the germline V gene (reference sequence). The CDR3 has 16 residues. The V gene lost 2 bases and the J gene lost 1 base, with 12 bases spanning the gap. CDR3 sequence (DNA): TGTGCCAGCAGCTTATTCGCGACTACGTCTGGAAACACCATATATTTT. Amino acids: CASSLFATTSGNTIYF.

The J gene is TRBJ1-5, the V gene TRBV6-4; tentative D call: TRBD1 (6 bases). The CDR3 spans 11 residues. Germline loops: CDR1 MRHNA, CDR2 SNTAGT. V gave up 6 bases and J gave up 15 bases, with 15 bases separating them. Here the CDR3 reads CASSPGGHRHF. The CDR3 DNA sequence: TGTGCCAGCAGCCCCGGGGGACATAGGCATTTT.

The rearrangement joins TRBV7-9 to TRBJ2-2; 11 bases align to TRBD2. After removal of 5 bases from V and 4 bases from J, the junction contained 6 bases not matched to a gene. Germline CDR1 reads SEHNR; CDR2 reads FQNEAQ (reference sequence). This CDR3 has 16 residues. The CDR3 is CASSAGLAGGTGELFF. In DNA, the CDR3 is TGTGCCAGCAGCGCCGGGCTAGCGGGGGGCACCGGGGAGCTGTTTTTT.

The genes are TRBV6-5 and TRBJ2-5; 7 bases line up with TRBD1. The CDR3 sequence is 13 residues long. Germline V lookup: CDR1 MNHEY, CDR2 SVGAGI. Trimming took 7 bases from V and 5 from J; bases not matched to a gene: 7. The DNA of the CDR3 is TGTGCCAGCAAGGGCAGGGGGAGTGAGACCCAGTACTTC. Translated, it gives CASKGRGSETQYF.

For this clone: A read error may account for a junction end that differs from germline. The chain's CDR3 is CASSLASGGAPMETQYF. The CDR3 DNA is TGTGCCAGCAGCCTAGCATCCGGGGGGGCGCCCATGGAGACCCAGTACTTC. The rearrangement links TRBV7-2 to TRBJ2-5; 8 positions agree with TRBD2. The CDR3 totals 17 residues. Germline V gene lookup returns CDR1 SGHTA and CDR2 FQGNSA.

The V call is TRBV5-1, the J call TRBJ2-1; perhaps TRBD2 as D (5 bases). Germline V gene data show CDR1 as SGHRS and CDR2 as YFSETQ. The CDR3 loop spans 18 amino acids. Trimming removed 3 bases from V and 0 bases from J, with 19 bases in between. The CDR3 sequence: CASSYGVGAPSSYNEQFF. The CDR3 nucleotides are TGCGCCAGCAGCTACGGGGTAGGAGCACCCAGCTCCTACAATGAGCAGTTCTTC.

This clone was observed once. The V and J genes are TRBV11-1 and TRBJ2-7; TRBD1 matches 8 bases. CDR3 size: 17 residues. V lost 0 bases and J lost 3; bases outside the gene matches: 10. Germline CDR1 SGHAT, CDR2 FQDESV (reference sequence). The CDR3 nucleotides read TGTGCCAGCAGCTTAGCGCTCCAGGGGGCGCGGCTCTACGAGCAGTACTTC. Translating it yields CASSLALQGARLYEQYF. Combining the CDR3 with reference TRBV11-1 and TRBJ2-7 gives the whole variable domain EAEVAQSPRYKITEKSQAVAFWCDPISGHATLYWYRQILGQGPELLVQFQDESVVDDSQLPKDRFSAERLKGVDSTLKIQPAELGDSAMYLCASSLALQGARLYEQYFGPGTRLTVT.

This rearrangement joins TRBV11-1 to TRBJ2-7; weak D call: TRBD2 (5 bases). Germline CDR1 reads SGHAT; CDR2 reads FQDESV (reference sequence). The CDR3 consists of 15 residues. V dropped 5 bases and J dropped 4 bases, with 18 bases sitting between them. In nucleotides, the CDR3 is TGTGCCAGCAGCGAGGGCCGGGCCCCCTCTTACGAGCAGTACTTC. Its protein is CASSEGRAPSYEQYF.

The chain joins TRBV7-8 to TRBJ2-1; no definite D call. This CDR3 is 15 amino acids long. Looked up from germline, CDR1 is SGHVS and CDR2 is FQNEAQ. The V gene lost 4 bases and the J gene lost 0 bases, with 10 bases spanning the gap. CDR3 loop: CASSSGPSSYNEQFF. The CDR3 region has the DNA TGTGCCAGCAGCTCGGGCCCCAGCTCCTACAATGAGCAGTTCTTC.

J is TRBJ1-5 and V is TRBV5-6; 7 bases agree with TRBD1. The germline CDR1 and CDR2 sequences are SGHDT and YYEEEE. V gave up 4 bases and J gave up 7 bases; unmatched junction bases: 8. The CDR3 loop spans 14 amino acids. CDR3 amino acids: CASSQGGSGQPQHF. The CDR3 region has the DNA TGTGCCAGCAGCCAGGGGGGATCTGGACAGCCCCAGCATTTT.

This clone was picked up one time. In DNA form, the CDR3 reads TGTGCCAGCAGCTTCCGTAAAGGACAGGGTTCCTATGGCTACACCTTC. It is translated as CASSFRKGQGSYGYTF. The rearrangement links TRBV5-4 to TRBJ1-2, with TRBD1 identical over 8 bases. Looked up from germline, CDR1 is SGHNT and CDR2 is YYREEE (reference sequence). The CDR3 spans 16 residues. Trimming cost V 2 bases and J 4 bases; bases outside gene matches: 10.

Only one count was recorded for this clone. This chain uses TRBV7-9 with TRBJ2-1, with 7 bases identical to TRBD2. Germline values: CDR1 SEHNR, CDR2 FQNEAQ (reference sequence). CDR3 length: 19 amino acids. The J segment lost 1 base and the V segment lost 4 bases, leaving 16 bases of the junction unmatched. CDR3 coding DNA: TGTGCCAGCAGCTCATCGCTGGGGCGGGGGAAATGGTCCTACAATGAGCAGTTCTTC. Translated, it gives CASSSSLGRGKWSYNEQFF.

In DNA form, the CDR3 reads TGCGCCAGCAGCCAAGGGGTACTAGCGGGGGACCACAATGAGCAGTTCTTC. It specifies CASSQGVLAGDHNEQFF. V gene TRBV4-1 combines with J gene TRBJ2-1, with TRBD2 identical over 11 bases. In germline, CDR1 is MGHRA, CDR2 YSYEKL. V gave up 1 base and J gave up 5 bases; unmatched junction bases: 7. CDR3 length equals 17 residues.

The chain recombines TRBV4-1 with TRBJ1-1; D is possibly TRBD1 (6 bases). Trimming took off 3 bases at V and 0 bases at J, with 14 bases between the two ends. The CDR3 length is 16 residues. Germline assignment: CDR1 MGHRA and CDR2 YSYEKL. Written as DNA, the CDR3 is TGCGCCAGCAGCCAGGCACTACAGGGTTTGAACACTGAAGCTTTCTTT. Amino acid sequence: CASSQALQGLNTEAFF.

V is TRBV19 and J is TRBJ2-2; D is perhaps TRBD1 (5 bases). The CDR3 is 16 residues long. Trimming took off 5 bases at V and 1 base at J, with 14 bases between the two ends. Germline V gives CDR1 LNHDA, CDR2 SQIVND (reference sequence). Here the CDR3 reads CASSPAGAGNTGELFF. CDR3 nucleotides: TGTGCCAGTAGTCCAGCTGGGGCTGGGAACACCGGGGAGCTGTTTTTT. The complete variable domain, with remaining parts taken from reference TRBV19 and TRBJ2-2, reads DGGITQSPKYLFRKEGQNVTLSCEQNLNHDAMYWYRQDPGQGLRLIYYSQIVNDFQKGDIAEGYSVSREKKESFPLTVTSAQKNPTAFYLCASSPAGAGNTGELFFGEGSRLTVL.

The V call is TRBV7-2, the J call TRBJ2-7; D is unclear. The germline gives CDR1 SGHTA, CDR2 FQGNSA. The CDR3 runs 14 residues. V shed 6 bases and J shed 5 bases, with 17 bases lying between them. The CDR3 loop is CASSTKPRTHEQYF. In DNA, the CDR3 is TGTGCCAGCAGTACGAAGCCCCGTACCCACGAGCAGTACTTC.

The chain combines TRBV4-2 with TRBJ1-3; D gene unclear. V was shortened by 2 bases and J by 3 bases, with 14 bases between the two germline ends. Germline V gene sequence: CDR1 LGHNA, CDR2 YNFKEQ. This CDR3 spans 16 amino acids. The CDR3 coding sequence is TGTGCCAGCAGCCAAACCTCAAGGGTAGGTGGAAACACCATATATTTT. Protein: CASSQTSRVGGNTIYF.

The gene calls are TRBV9 and TRBJ1-1, with D perhaps matching TRBD1 (6 bases). The germline CDR1 and CDR2 sequences are SGDLS and YYNGEE. The CDR3 extends over 15 amino acids. V lost 0 bases and J lost 1, with 10 bases in between. CDR3 nucleotides: TGTGCCAGCAGCGTAGCTCTGGGGGCGAACACTGAAGCTTTCTTT. It yields the protein CASSVALGANTEAFF.

V is TRBV27 and J is TRBJ2-3, with 11 nucleotides matching TRBD2. The CDR3 has 16 residues. V gave up 4 bases and J gave up 0 bases; unmatched junction bases: 3. Germline-derived CDR1 and CDR2 are MNHEY and SMNVEV (reference sequence). CDR3 loop: CASSSRTSGSTDTQYF. In nucleotides, the CDR3 is TGTGCCAGCAGTTCTCGGACTAGCGGGAGCACAGATACGCAGTATTTT.

The rearrangement links TRBV6-6 to TRBJ1-4; 8 bases match TRBD1. Losses at the gene ends were 2 bases for V and 11 bases for J; bases not matched to a gene: 7. Looked up from germline, CDR1 is MNHNY and CDR2 is SVGAGI (reference sequence). CDR3 length: 14 amino acids. The CDR3 DNA reads TGTGCCAGCAGTTACGGGCAGGGGGCTAGGAAACTGTTTTTT. Protein sequence: CASSYGQGARKLFF.

The V and J genes are TRBV7-9 and TRBJ1-1; D uncertain. V lost 1 base, J lost 0 bases, and 15 bases lay in between. Germline V gene data show CDR1 as SEHNR and CDR2 as FQNEAQ (reference sequence). The CDR3 is 17 residues long. CDR3 protein: CASSLGGKVLMNTEAFF. DNA of the CDR3: TGTGCCAGCAGCTTAGGTGGTAAGGTCCTCATGAACACTGAAGCTTTCTTT.

V is TRBV15 and J is TRBJ1-3; the D gene is possibly TRBD1 (5 bases). V lost 6 bases to trimming and J lost 0 bases, with 9 bases between them. The V gene's germline CDR1 is LNHNV and CDR2 YYDKDF (reference sequence). The CDR3 runs 14 residues. This CDR3 reads CATRQAFSGNTIYF. CDR3 bases: TGTGCCACCAGACAGGCGTTCTCTGGAAACACCATATATTTT.